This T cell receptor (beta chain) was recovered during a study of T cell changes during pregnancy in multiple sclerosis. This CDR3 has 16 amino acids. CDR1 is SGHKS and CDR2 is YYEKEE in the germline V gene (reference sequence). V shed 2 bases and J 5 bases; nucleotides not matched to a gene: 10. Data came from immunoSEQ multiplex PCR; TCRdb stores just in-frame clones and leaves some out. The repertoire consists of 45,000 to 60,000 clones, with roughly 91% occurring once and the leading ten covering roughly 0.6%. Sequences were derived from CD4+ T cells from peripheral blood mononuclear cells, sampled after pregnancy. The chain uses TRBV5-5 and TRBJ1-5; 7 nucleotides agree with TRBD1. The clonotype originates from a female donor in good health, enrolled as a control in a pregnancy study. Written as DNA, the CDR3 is TGTGCCAGCAGCTTTCAAACAGGGGCTCTACATCAGCCCCAGCATTTT. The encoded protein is CASSFQTGALHQPQHF.